The 30 T cell receptor beta chains presented below share a single source sample, sequenced in a study of cytomegalovirus exposure and HLA in healthy donors. Using immunoSEQ multiplex PCR, the repertoire was profiled, and TCRdb retains in-frame clones only, with some absent. The profile shows 95,000 to 150,000 clones, around 90% of them singletons. Sequencing was done on a sample of PBMCs. The receptors shown here come from a woman aged 18-29 years in good health and CMV-seronegative.

A word on this clone: A junction boundary mismatches the germline segment, possibly from a read error. This sequence joins TRBV23-1 and TRBJ2-7, with 10 positions matching TRBD2. TRBV23-1 is recorded as an ORF, its role being uncertain. There are 10 residues in the CDR3. For the CDR3, the DNA is TGCGCCAGCAGTAATAGAGCGGGAGGGTTC. Its protein is CASSNRAGGF.

V usage is TRBV7-9 and J usage is TRBJ1-4; 9 bases line up with TRBD1. The CDR3 loop spans 15 amino acids. CDR1 SEHNR and CDR2 FQNEAQ come from the germline V gene (reference sequence). Trimming cost V 4 bases and J 5 bases; bases outside gene matches: 5. CDR3 sequence reads: CASSSGTGLNEKLFF. CDR3 bases: TGTGCCAGCAGCTCAGGGACAGGGTTGAATGAAAAACTGTTTTTT.

The J gene is TRBJ1-2, the V gene TRBV9, with 9 bases aligning to TRBD1. V lost 4 bases to trimming and J lost 2 bases; unmatched junction nucleotides: 6. Germline loops: CDR1 SGDLS, CDR2 YYNGEE. The CDR3 length is 15 residues. The CDR3 nucleotides read TGTGCCAGCAGCCCGTGGGACAGGGAAAACTATGGCTACACCTTC. As protein: CASSPWDRENYGYTF. Full variable domain (missing parts from reference TRBV9 and TRBJ1-2): DSGVTQTPKHLITATGQRVTLRCSPRSGDLSVYWYQQSLDQGLQFLIQYYNGEERAKGNILERFSAQQFPDLHSELNLSSLELGDSALYFCASSPWDRENYGYTFGSGTRLTVV.

V usage is TRBV6-1 and J usage is TRBJ2-7; a possible D gene is TRBD1 (6 bases). There are 12 residues in the CDR3. Germline lookup yields CDR1 MNHNS and CDR2 SASEGT. V was cut by 7 bases and J by 3 bases, with 10 bases left in between. CDR3 bases: TGTGCCAGCATTGGACAGCACTACGAGCAGTACTTC. Its protein is CASIGQHYEQYF.

This clone has a handful of counts. The sample contains more than one DNA sequence encoding this CDR3. The rearrangement links TRBV30 to TRBJ2-7, with 7 nucleotides matching TRBD2. Trimming took 4 bases from V and 5 from J; bases not matched to a gene: 11. There are 14 residues in the CDR3. Germline V gene data show CDR1 as GTSNPN and CDR2 as SVGIG (reference sequence). This chain's CDR3 is CAWTSPGGGDEQYF. CDR3 DNA: TGTGCCTGGACATCTCCGGGAGGTGGCGACGAGCAGTACTTC.

The chain is built from TRBV28 and TRBJ1-5, with D perhaps matching TRBD1 (6 bases). The V end was cut by 6 bases, the J end by 3 bases, with 15 bases between. Germline lookup yields CDR1 MDHEN and CDR2 SYDVKM. CDR3 size: 15 residues. The CDR3 nucleotides are TGTGCCAGCAGCGGCCGGGACATACTCAATCAGCCCCAGCATTTT. The encoded protein is CASSGRDILNQPQHF.

The chain recombines TRBV5-4 with TRBJ2-1; 13 bases agree with TRBD2. J gave up 7 bases and V 5 bases, and 6 bases lay outside the gene matches. The CDR3 consists of 15 residues. Germline V gene data show CDR1 as SGHNT and CDR2 as YYREEE (reference sequence). CDR3 in amino acids: CASSFRLAGGNEQFF. In nucleotides, the CDR3 is TGTGCCAGCAGTTTCAGACTAGCGGGAGGTAATGAGCAGTTCTTC.

The chain links TRBV30 to TRBJ2-3; 9 bases agree with TRBD2. The CDR3 contains 14 residues. V was clipped by 4 bases and J by 2 bases; unmatched bases: 4. Per the germline V gene, CDR1 is GTSNPN and CDR2 is SVGIG (reference sequence). DNA of the CDR3: TGTGCCTGGACTAGCGGGAAGGTCACAGATACGCAGTATTTT. Its protein is CAWTSGKVTDTQYF.

The chain couples TRBV19 to TRBJ2-7, with D hard to call. The CDR3 extends over 16 amino acids. The germline V gene has CDR1 LNHDA and CDR2 SQIVND (reference sequence). V shed 2 bases and J shed 0 bases, with 14 bases lying between them. The CDR3, as DNA: TGTGCCAGTAGTATACGGTTAACAGAGAGCTCCTACGAGCAGTACTTC. This sequence encodes CASSIRLTESSYEQYF. Filled out from reference TRBV19 and TRBJ2-7, the complete variable domain reads DGGITQSPKYLFRKEGQNVTLSCEQNLNHDAMYWYRQDPGQGLRLIYYSQIVNDFQKGDIAEGYSVSREKKESFPLTVTSAQKNPTAFYLCASSIRLTESSYEQYFGPGTRLTVT.

V usage is TRBV27 and J usage is TRBJ2-3; TRBD2 aligns across 12 bases. This CDR3 contains 16 residues. Trimming took 5 bases from V and 2 from J; bases not matched to a gene: 5. CDR1 and CDR2 from the germline V gene are MNHEY and SMNVEV (reference sequence). In nucleotides, the CDR3 is TGTGCCAGCAGTCCCGGACTAGCGGGACTCACAGATACGCAGTATTTT. This encodes CASSPGLAGLTDTQYF.

CDR3 protein: CASSPELAGVTDTQYF. DNA of the CDR3: TGCGCCAGCAGCCCCGAACTAGCGGGAGTCACAGATACGCAGTATTTT. The gene calls are TRBV5-1 and TRBJ2-3, with TRBD2 identical over 11 bases. Germline values: CDR1 SGHRS, CDR2 YFSETQ. Trimming took 4 bases from V and 2 from J; bases not matched to a gene: 6. The CDR3 extends over 16 amino acids. The full variable domain, in which reference TRBV5-1 and TRBJ2-3 provide the parts outside the CDR3, is KAGVTQTPRYLIKTRGQQVTLSCSPISGHRSVSWYQQTPGQGLQFLFEYFSETQRNKGNFPGRFSGRQFSNSRSEMNVSTLELGDSALYLCASSPELAGVTDTQYFGPGTRLTVL.

J is TRBJ2-7 and V is TRBV7-9; D unresolved. CDR1 and CDR2 from the germline V gene are SEHNR and FQNEAQ (reference sequence). Trimming pared 3 bases from V and 3 bases from J, leaving 6 bases between. CDR3 length: 12 residues. The CDR3 reads CASSFVHYEQYF. The CDR3 bases are TGTGCCAGCAGCTTTGTCCACTACGAGCAGTACTTC.

CDR3 region: CASRSDSRGNQPQHF. CDR3 DNA: TGTGCCAGCAGAAGTGACTCGAGAGGCAATCAGCCCCAGCATTTT. The chain uses TRBV2 and TRBJ1-5; no definite D call. This CDR3 has 15 residues. With 6 bases removed from V and 2 bases from J, the gap between germline ends came to 14 bases. Germline-derived CDR1 and CDR2 are SNHLY and FYNNEI.

The chain couples TRBV7-9 to TRBJ2-5; a weak D match, TRBD2 (5 bases). This CDR3 has 13 amino acids. CDR1 and CDR2 from the germline V gene are SEHNR and FQNEAQ (reference sequence). V dropped 5 bases and J dropped 5 bases, with 12 bases sitting between them. The CDR3 sequence: CASSPASWETQYF. Written as DNA, the CDR3 is TGTGCCAGCAGCCCGGCTAGCTGGGAGACCCAGTACTTC. Full variable domain (rest looked up from reference TRBV7-9 and TRBJ2-5): DTGVSQNPRHKITKRGQNVTFRCDPISEHNRLYWYRQTLGQGPEFLTYFQNEAQLEKSRLLSDRFSAERPKGSFSTLEIQRTEQGDSAMYLCASSPASWETQYFGPGTRLLVL.

The rearrangement links TRBV2 to TRBJ2-1; D uncertain. Germline CDR1 reads SNHLY; CDR2 reads FYNNEI. The CDR3 runs to 12 residues. With 8 bases removed from V and 10 bases from J, the gap between germline ends came to 15 bases. CDR3 bases: TGTGCCAGCCACCTCGACCAGGCCGAGCAGTTCTTC. Protein sequence: CASHLDQAEQFF.

This chain uses TRBV5-4 with TRBJ2-2; D is unresolved. V dropped 0 bases and J dropped 4 bases, with 4 bases sitting between them. CDR3 length: 13 residues. Germline V gene lookup returns CDR1 SGHNT and CDR2 YYREEE (reference sequence). CDR3: CASSLAVTGELFF. Written as DNA, the CDR3 is TGTGCCAGCAGCTTGGCGGTCACCGGGGAGCTGTTTTTT.

V and J are TRBV30 and TRBJ1-1; D is possibly TRBD1 (5 bases). V lost 0 bases, J lost 5 bases, and 10 bases lay in between. There are 13 residues in the CDR3. Germline V CDR1 and CDR2: GTSNPN, SVGIG (reference sequence). This CDR3 is CAWSVWGRTEAFF. In DNA form, the CDR3 reads TGTGCCTGGAGTGTATGGGGGAGGACTGAAGCTTTCTTT.

This rearrangement joins TRBV20-1 to TRBJ2-3; no firm D call. The CDR3 length is 11 residues. Germline V gene sequence: CDR1 DFQATT, CDR2 SNEGSKA (reference sequence). Between the trimmed V and J ends, which lost 5 bases and 4 bases, there was a span of 7 bases. The CDR3 DNA sequence: TGCAGTGCTCCTAGGCCAGATACGCAGTATTTT. This gives the protein CSAPRPDTQYF.

With regard to this clone: Mismatch with germline at one junction end may stem from a read error. The sample contains more than one DNA sequence encoding this CDR3. The chain carries TRBV5-1 and TRBJ2-7, with TRBD2 matching 16 bases. The CDR3 runs 17 residues. Germline V CDR1 and CDR2: SGHRS, YFSETQ. The CDR3 is CASSRSGTSGGGHEQYF. The CDR3 nucleotides are TGCGCCAGCAGCCGATCCGGGACTAGCGGGGGGGGCCACGAGCAGTACTTT.

This chain joins TRBV6-5 and TRBJ2-3; a weak D match, TRBD1 (6 bases). The CDR3 runs 14 residues. Germline lookup yields CDR1 MNHEY and CDR2 SVGAGI. V was clipped by 2 bases and J by 2 bases, with 8 bases between them. CDR3 amino acids: CASSYGQHTDTQYF. The DNA of the CDR3 is TGTGCCAGCAGTTACGGACAGCACACAGATACGCAGTATTTT.

V is TRBV5-4 and J is TRBJ2-7, with TRBD1 matching 9 bases. Germline CDR1 is SGHNT and CDR2 is YYREEE (reference sequence). With V trimmed by 4 bases and J by 3 bases, 8 bases remained unmatched. The CDR3 spans 15 residues. CDR3 amino acids: CASSPPGQGFYEQYF. CDR3 DNA sequence: TGTGCCAGCAGCCCACCGGGACAGGGATTCTACGAGCAGTACTTC.

This rearrangement joins TRBV29-1 to TRBJ2-7, with D perhaps TRBD2 (5 bases). From germline, CDR1 is SQVTM and CDR2 ANQGSEA. The V and J ends lost 4 bases and 0 bases respectively, with 13 bases between them. The CDR3 consists of 14 residues. The chain's CDR3 is CSVGGHPSSYEQYF. CDR3 nucleotides: TGCAGCGTTGGCGGGCATCCAAGCTCCTACGAGCAGTACTTC.

This rearrangement joins TRBV4-1 to TRBJ1-4; D uncertain. V was shortened by 4 bases and J by 1 base, with 10 bases between the two germline ends. Germline CDR1 is MGHRA and CDR2 is YSYEKL. There are 15 residues in the CDR3. CDR3 nucleotides: TGCGCCAGCAGCCCTGCGGGGAGAACTAATGAAAAACTGTTTTTT. The encoded protein is CASSPAGRTNEKLFF.

Here the CDR3 reads CASSDGDTNQPQHF. CDR3 DNA sequence: TGTGCCAGCAGTGATGGGGACACCAATCAGCCCCAGCATTTT. This rearrangement joins TRBV2 to TRBJ1-5; TRBD1 might be the D (6 bases). The CDR3 has 14 amino acids. V shed 3 bases and J shed 3 bases, with 9 bases lying between them. The germline V gene encodes CDR1 SNHLY and CDR2 FYNNEI.

J is TRBJ2-5 and V is TRBV29-1; TRBD1 agrees at 7 bases. V trimming: 6 bases; J trimming: 4 bases; junction bases outside the gene matches: 2. Germline CDR1 and CDR2: SQVTM and ANQGSEA. CDR3 size: 11 residues. The CDR3 DNA reads TGCAGCGTCAGACAGGGAGAGACCCAGTACTTC. It encodes CSVRQGETQYF.

This clone was seen only once. The rearrangement joins TRBV5-8 to TRBJ2-2, with D possibly matching TRBD1 (6 bases). The CDR3 covers 17 residues. Trimming pared 2 bases from V and 2 bases from J, leaving 16 bases between. CDR1 is SGHTS and CDR2 is YDEGEE in the germline V gene. The CDR3: CASSFFTGTLNTGELFF. The CDR3 DNA is TGTGCCAGCAGCTTCTTTACCGGGACACTTAACACCGGGGAGCTGTTTTTT.

The V call is TRBV5-1, the J call TRBJ2-2; D is perhaps TRBD2 (6 bases). With 1 base removed from V and 4 bases from J, the gap between germline ends came to 17 bases. CDR1 is SGHRS and CDR2 is YFSETQ in the germline V gene. This CDR3 is built from 17 residues. The CDR3 protein is CASSLIPGVRITGELFF. DNA for the CDR3: TGCGCCAGCAGCTTGATCCCGGGAGTGAGGATCACCGGGGAGCTGTTTTTT.

The J gene is TRBJ2-1, the V gene TRBV28; perhaps TRBD2 as D (6 bases). The CDR3 loop spans 13 amino acids. Germline CDR1 and CDR2: MDHEN and SYDVKM. V was trimmed by 2 bases and J by 10 bases, leaving 12 bases between them. CDR3 nucleotide sequence: TGTGCCAGCAGTTTAGCGGGGTTTTACGAGCAGTTCTTC. Its translation: CASSLAGFYEQFF.

This chain joins TRBV5-5 and TRBJ2-1, with D perhaps matching TRBD2 (5 bases). Trimming removed 4 bases from V and 9 bases from J, with 20 bases in between. This CDR3 has 15 residues. Germline CDR1 reads SGHKS; CDR2 reads YYEKEE (reference sequence). In DNA, the CDR3 is TGTGCCAGCAGCAATCCTATGCGGAGACGGGGTGAGCAGTTCTTC. Translating gives CASSNPMRRRGEQFF.

The chain links TRBV7-2 to TRBJ2-1; TRBD2 might be the D (6 bases). The CDR3 spans 15 residues. V lost 5 bases and J lost 6, with 17 bases in between. From germline, CDR1 is SGHTA and CDR2 FQGNSA. The CDR3 loop reads CASSPPLAPLNEQFF. In nucleotides, the CDR3 is TGTGCCAGCAGCCCGCCACTAGCACCGCTCAATGAGCAGTTCTTC.